This entry lists 22 T cell receptor beta chains sequenced from one sample in a study of shared clonotypes between healthy human individuals. Clones were sequenced by immunoSEQ multiplex PCR, and TCRdb holds only the in-frame ones, with some missing. The sample lists hundreds of thousands of clones, over 65% occurring once. The material sequenced was memory CD4+ T cells sorted from blood. Specified subset: CD45RA-negative fraction. These receptors were obtained from a man aged 25-45 years in good health.

The V and J genes are TRBV11-2 and TRBJ2-2, with 8 bases matching TRBD1. The junction had 6 bases not matched to a gene; V was cut back by 5 bases and J by 4 bases. Per the germline V gene, CDR1 is SGHAT and CDR2 is FQNNGV. CDR3 size: 15 residues. This CDR3 reads CASSVGQGSTGELFF. As DNA, the CDR3 is TGTGCCAGCAGCGTTGGACAGGGTTCCACCGGGGAGCTGTTTTTT.

This clone appeared a few times. CDR3 region: CASSLSLTGTTEAFF. CDR3 in DNA: TGTGCCAGCAGCTTAAGCCTTACAGGGACCACTGAAGCTTTCTTT. This rearrangement joins TRBV11-2 to TRBJ1-1; tentatively, D is TRBD1 (6 bases). Germline CDR1 and CDR2: SGHAT and FQNNGV. CDR3 size: 15 residues. Trimming removed 2 bases at V and 4 bases at J, with 14 bases between. Full variable domain (remainder filled in from reference TRBV11-2 and TRBJ1-1): EAGVAQSPRYKIIEKRQSVAFWCNPISGHATLYWYQQILGQGPKLLIQFQNNGVVDDSQLPKDRFSAERLKGVDSTLKIQPAKLEDSAVYLCASSLSLTGTTEAFFGQGTRLTVV.

J is TRBJ1-1 and V is TRBV18; D is perhaps TRBD1 (6 bases). Trimming pared 3 bases from V and 5 bases from J, leaving 13 bases between. This CDR3 is 14 amino acids long. CDR1 and CDR2 (germline): KGHSH, LQKENI. The CDR3 reads CASSPQGSVTEAFF. In DNA form, the CDR3 reads TGTGCCAGCTCACCGCAGGGGTCGGTTACTGAAGCTTTCTTT.

This chain links TRBV29-1 with TRBJ2-5; TRBD1 is a possible D gene (6 bases). CDR3 length: 11 amino acids. V lost 8 bases to trimming and J lost 3 bases, with 10 bases between them. Per germline, CDR1 SQVTM and CDR2 ANQGSEA. The CDR3 DNA reads TGCAGCATCACAGGGAAAGAGACCCAGTACTTC. As protein: CSITGKETQYF.

The chain employs TRBV18 and TRBJ2-2, with D tentatively TRBD1 (5 bases). The CDR3 loop spans 16 amino acids. Germline CDR1 is KGHSH and CDR2 is LQKENI. Trimming left V 1 base short and J 2 bases short, with 11 bases between. The chain's CDR3 is CASSPQGIINTGELFF. CDR3 DNA: TGTGCCAGCTCACCACAGGGGATTATAAACACCGGGGAGCTGTTTTTT.

CDR3 nucleotide sequence: TGTGCCAGCAGTTCCGGACAGGGGCGGTGGTACTTC. It is translated as CASSSGQGRWYF. The chain joins TRBV6-5 to TRBJ2-7; 9 bases fit TRBD1. Per germline, CDR1 MNHEY and CDR2 SVGAGI. Losses at the gene ends were 4 bases for V and 12 bases for J; bases not matched to a gene: 7. The CDR3 spans 12 residues.

V usage is TRBV7-8 and J usage is TRBJ2-5; the D call may be TRBD1 or TRBD2 (5 bases each). The CDR3 sequence is 16 residues long. Germline CDR1 reads SGHVS; CDR2 reads FQNEAQ. Trimming removed 1 base at V and 3 bases at J, with 15 bases between. CDR3 amino acids: CASSLVFLGTEETQYF. The CDR3 DNA reads TGTGCCAGCAGCTTAGTCTTCCTCGGGACCGAAGAGACCCAGTACTTC.

This clone was picked up one time. The gene calls are TRBV5-1 and TRBJ2-4; D is possibly TRBD1 (5 bases). With 0 bases removed from V and 10 bases from J, the gap between germline ends came to 17 bases. The germline V gene encodes CDR1 SGHRS and CDR2 YFSETQ. The CDR3 has 15 amino acids. CDR3 amino acids: CASSLEGASKSIQYF. CDR3 nucleotides: TGCGCCAGCAGCTTGGAAGGGGCTTCAAAGTCAATTCAGTACTTC.

The chain combines TRBV9 with TRBJ2-1; D gene uncertain. This CDR3 region has 15 residues. CDR1 and CDR2 from the germline V gene are SGDLS and YYNGEE. Trimming shortened V by 0 bases and J by 2 bases, and 9 bases separated the two germline ends. For the CDR3, the DNA is TGTGCCAGCAGCGTAGGCTCCCGCACCTACAATGAGCAGTTCTTC. Protein: CASSVGSRTYNEQFF.

The V call is TRBV10-3, the J call TRBJ2-7; D gene ambiguous. The V end was cut by 2 bases, the J end by 5 bases, with 13 bases between. CDR1 is ENHRY, CDR2 SYGVKD, per germline. The CDR3 spans 14 residues. The DNA for the CDR3 is TGTGCCATCAGTGAGCCGTATGGGCAGAACGAGCAGTACTTC. Protein: CAISEPYGQNEQYF.

The V call is TRBV6-5, the J call TRBJ2-1; TRBD2 agrees at 7 bases. Germline CDR1 is MNHEY and CDR2 is SVGAGI. This CDR3 is built from 15 residues. J lost 3 bases, V lost 7 bases, and 9 bases had no gene match. This CDR3 is CASTSRASGYNEQFF. The CDR3 coding sequence is TGTGCCAGCACCAGTCGGGCTAGCGGCTACAATGAGCAGTTCTTC.

As to this clone: This same CDR3 is encoded by further DNA sequences in the sample. The chain employs TRBV5-1 and TRBJ2-3; 8 nucleotides agree with TRBD2. The germline gives CDR1 SGHRS, CDR2 YFSETQ. This CDR3 comprises 14 residues. Trimming cost V 5 bases and J 2 bases; bases outside gene matches: 4. CDR3 protein: CASRTSGPTDTQYF. The CDR3 bases are TGCGCCAGCAGAACTAGCGGCCCCACAGATACGCAGTATTTT.

As for this clone: This sample also contains other DNA sequences that code for the same CDR3. The gene calls are TRBV5-1 and TRBJ2-3, with 7 nucleotides matching TRBD2. Germline CDR1 reads SGHRS; CDR2 reads YFSETQ. The CDR3 covers 16 residues. Trimming removed 0 bases from V and 2 bases from J; junction bases left unmatched: 6. DNA for the CDR3: TGCGCCAGCAGCTTGGATCCGCGGGACTACACAGATACGCAGTATTTT. Translated: CASSLDPRDYTDTQYF.

This chain joins TRBV6-1 and TRBJ2-7; D is ambiguous. The V and J ends lost 0 bases and 3 bases respectively, with 12 bases between them. CDR1 is MNHNS, CDR2 SASEGT, per germline. The CDR3 sequence is 15 residues long. CDR3 region: CASSEAWHRLYEQYF. DNA of the CDR3: TGTGCCAGCAGTGAAGCATGGCACCGACTCTACGAGCAGTACTTC.

The chain combines TRBV15 with TRBJ2-7; 8 bases are a match to TRBD1. CDR3 length equals 15 residues. The germline CDR1 and CDR2 sequences are LNHNV and YYDKDF (reference sequence). V lost 3 bases and J lost 2; bases outside the gene matches: 6. In DNA form, the CDR3 reads TGTGCCACCAGCAGCAGGGGGCTGGGTGCCTACGAGCAGTACTTC. It specifies CATSSRGLGAYEQYF.

In DNA, the CDR3 is TGTGCCACCAGCAGAGATAACAGGGTAAACACCGGGGAGCTGTTTTTT. Translated: CATSRDNRVNTGELFF. The chain has TRBV15 and TRBJ2-2; tentatively, D is TRBD1 (6 bases). This CDR3 spans 16 amino acids. The germline V and J ends were trimmed by 0 bases and 2 bases, with 10 bases remaining between them. Germline CDR1 and CDR2: LNHNV and YYDKDF (reference sequence).

CDR3 region: CASSSDQGDYGYTF. In nucleotides, the CDR3 is TGTGCCAGCAGTTCCGACCAGGGAGACTATGGCTACACCTTC. This chain links TRBV6-5 with TRBJ1-2; D possibly corresponds to TRBD1 (5 bases). The germline V gene has CDR1 MNHEY and CDR2 SVGAGI. Trimming stripped 4 bases from V and 3 bases from J, with 12 bases between. The CDR3 covers 14 residues.

The CDR3 DNA reads as TGTGCCAGCAGCTTTGCGCAGAACACCGGGGAGCTGTTTTTT. Translated: CASSFAQNTGELFF. V usage is TRBV7-2 and J usage is TRBJ2-2; D is unclear. Germline V gene data show CDR1 as SGHTA and CDR2 as FQGNSA. V gave up 3 bases and J gave up 1 base, with 6 bases separating them. This CDR3 comprises 14 residues.

This clone was found once. The V and J genes are TRBV29-1 and TRBJ1-2; tentatively, D is TRBD1 (6 bases). V was clipped by 4 bases and J by 7 bases, with 13 bases between them. Germline CDR1 reads SQVTM; CDR2 reads ANQGSEA. The CDR3 totals 12 residues. In DNA form, the CDR3 reads TGCAGCGTTGGAGGGGGGGCAAGTGGCTACACCTTC. Its translation: CSVGGGASGYTF. Full variable domain (rest looked up from reference TRBV29-1 and TRBJ1-2): SAVISQKPSRDICQRGTSLTIQCQVDSQVTMMFWYRQQPGQSLTLIATANQGSEATYESGFVIDKFPISRPNLTFSTLTVSNMSPEDSSIYLCSVGGGASGYTFGSGTRLTVV.

This clone was counted a single time. The V gene is TRBV6-1, the J gene TRBJ2-1; D unclear. Trimming took off 1 base at V and 4 bases at J, with 14 bases between the two ends. The CDR3 has 16 residues. The V gene's germline CDR1 is MNHNS and CDR2 SASEGT. CDR3 nucleotide sequence: TGTGCCAGCAGTGAAGAATGGGATCCTACTTACAATGAGCAGTTCTTC. It codes for CASSEEWDPTYNEQFF.

The count of this clone is one. The rearrangement uses TRBV11-2 and TRBJ2-7; TRBD2 agrees at 8 bases. The germline CDR1 and CDR2 sequences are SGHAT and FQNNGV. This CDR3 is built from 15 residues. Trimming cost V 3 bases and J 3 bases; bases outside gene matches: 7. The CDR3 is CASSFSGEEFYEQYF. The CDR3 nucleotides read TGTGCCAGCAGCTTTAGCGGGGAGGAATTCTACGAGCAGTACTTC.

The chain has TRBV7-6 and TRBJ2-7; TRBD1 aligns across 7 bases. Germline lookup yields CDR1 SGHVS and CDR2 FNYEAQ. Trimming cost V 1 base and J 3 bases; bases outside gene matches: 3. This CDR3 has 14 amino acids. The CDR3 reads CASSLDQGDYEQYF. CDR3 in DNA: TGTGCCAGCAGCTTAGATCAGGGGGACTACGAGCAGTACTTC.